A selection of T cell receptor beta chains follows, all from one sample in a study of Graves' ophthalmopathy and Graves' hyperthyroidism. TCRdb re-called the multiplex PCR reads with MiXCR, one entry per CDR3 protein. The sample shows hundreds of thousands of distinct CDR3 sequences, 20% to 25% of them seen only once. Sample: peripheral blood. All receptors come from a woman under 30 with stable Graves' hyperthyroidism. CDR3s include the opening cysteine and the closing phenylalanine or tryptophan. A D gene is named only where the DNA matches it firmly. Clone sizes are given selectively: once, few, many, or a class where the clone is expanded.

cdr3_aa	cdr3_nt	v_call	clone_size	d_call	j_call
CASSFGPGEQYF	TGTGCCAGCAGTTTCGGACCTGGCGAGCAGTACTTC	TRBV12-3/TRBV12-4	many	-	TRBJ2-7
CSVEGKNYGYTF	TGCAGCGTTGAGGGGAAAAACTATGGCTACACCTTC	TRBV29-1	-	-	TRBJ1-2
CASSLGTGGVYGYTF	TGTGCCAGCAGTTTAGGGACAGGGGGCGTGTATGGCTACACCTTC	TRBV12-3/TRBV12-4	many	TRBD1	TRBJ1-2
CASSVLAGGRVYEQYF	TGTGCCAGCAGTGTACTAGCGGGAGGCCGGGTATACGAGCAGTACTTC	TRBV6-5	-	TRBD2	TRBJ2-7
CASSTGVDQPQHF	TGTGCCAGTAGTACGGGGGTGGATCAGCCCCAGCATTTT	TRBV19	-	-	TRBJ1-5
CASGAGLAGGEQYF	TGCGCCAGCGGGGCGGGACTAGCGGGAGGAGAGCAGTACTTC	TRBV5-1	-	TRBD2	TRBJ2-7
CASSERRGYEQYF	TGTGCCAGCAGTGAAAGGAGAGGCTACGAGCAGTACTTC	TRBV6-1	many	-	TRBJ2-7
CSAIFRDRGYEQYF	TGCAGCGCAATATTCCGGGACAGGGGCTACGAGCAGTACTTC	TRBV29-1	-	TRBD1	TRBJ2-7
CASRWDRVTMNTEAFF	TGTGCCAGCAGGTGGGACAGGGTGACAATGAACACTGAAGCTTTCTTT	TRBV6-1	-	TRBD1	TRBJ1-1
CASSLLAGAYEQYF	TGTGCCAGCAGTTTATTAGCGGGGGCCTACGAGCAGTACTTC	TRBV12-3/TRBV12-4	many	TRBD2	TRBJ2-7
CASSESSLGQETQYF	TGCGCCAGCAGTGAGTCTTCCTTAGGGCAGGAGACCCAGTACTTC	TRBV10-1	many	-	TRBJ2-5
CASSSPYGQGAKGYTF	TGTGCCAGCAGTTCCCCATATGGACAGGGGGCGAAGGGCTACACCTTC	TRBV27	many	TRBD1	TRBJ1-2
CASSFAGTGATQYF	TGTGCCAGCAGCTTTGCCGGGACTGGTGCGACCCAGTACTTC	TRBV7-9	many	-	TRBJ2-5
CSAKGHYEQYF	TGCAGTGCTAAGGGGCATTACGAGCAGTACTTC	TRBV20-1	many	-	TRBJ2-7
CASRTEETQYF	TGTGCCAGCAGGACCGAAGAGACCCAGTACTTC	TRBV6-2/TRBV6-3	many	-	TRBJ2-5
CAWSYDNTGELFF	TGTGCCTGGAGTTACGATAACACCGGGGAGCTGTTTTTT	TRBV30	few	-	TRBJ2-2
CSARTGGYYGYTF	TGCAGTGCGAGGACAGGGGGCTACTATGGCTACACCTTC	TRBV20-1	-	TRBD1	TRBJ1-2